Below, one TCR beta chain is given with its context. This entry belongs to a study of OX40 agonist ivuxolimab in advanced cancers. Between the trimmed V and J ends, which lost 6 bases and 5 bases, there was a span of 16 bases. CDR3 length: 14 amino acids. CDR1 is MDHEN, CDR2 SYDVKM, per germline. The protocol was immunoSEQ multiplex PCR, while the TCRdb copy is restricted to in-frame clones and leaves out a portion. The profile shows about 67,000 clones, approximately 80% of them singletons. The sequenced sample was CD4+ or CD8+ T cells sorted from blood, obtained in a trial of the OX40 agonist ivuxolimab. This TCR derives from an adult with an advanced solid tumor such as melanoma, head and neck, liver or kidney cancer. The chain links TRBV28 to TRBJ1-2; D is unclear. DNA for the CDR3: TGTGCCAGCAGGCTGCCTGCGATCGGGTATGGCTACACCTTC. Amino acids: CASRLPAIGYGYTF.